The 26 T cell receptor beta chains in this list originate from one sample, sequenced in a study of cytomegalovirus exposure and HLA in healthy donors. 13 Jbeta primers and 60 Vbeta primers were used for the PCR. The table came from immunoSEQ multiplex PCR; TCRdb's copy has only in-frame clones and leaves some out. This table has 130,000 to 150,000 clones, roughly 70% appearing once. Material: PBMCs. The receptor set was obtained from a man aged 18 to 30 in good health and CMV-seropositive.

J is TRBJ2-7 and V is TRBV5-1, with TRBD1 matching over 10 bases. The CDR3 is made up of 14 amino acids. V dropped 4 bases and J dropped 5; count of bases not matched to a gene: 6. Germline loops: CDR1 SGHRS, CDR2 YFSETQ. This CDR3 reads CASSPGQGYHEQYF. DNA of the CDR3: TGCGCCAGCAGCCCGGGACAGGGGTACCACGAGCAGTACTTC.

The rearrangement joins TRBV27 to TRBJ2-1; maybe TRBD1 (6 bases). Germline V gene sequence: CDR1 MNHEY, CDR2 SMNVEV (reference sequence). The ends were cut back, 10 bases at V and 3 bases at J, with 25 bases in the middle. The length of the CDR3 is 17 residues. DNA for the CDR3: TGTGCCACCACCCCACTGGACAGTTCACAACGCTACAATGAGCAGTTCTTC. This codes for CATTPLDSSQRYNEQFF.

This clone was detected only a few times. The chain combines TRBV2 with TRBJ1-1; 7 bases fit TRBD1. The CDR3 consists of 13 residues. The J segment lost 1 base and the V segment lost 6 bases, leaving 2 bases of the junction unmatched. Germline V gives CDR1 SNHLY, CDR2 FYNNEI. The CDR3 region is CASSRDRNTEAFF. The CDR3 DNA follows: TGTGCCAGCAGCCGGGACAGGAACACTGAAGCTTTCTTT.

The chain is built from TRBV30 and TRBJ1-2; 11 bases line up with TRBD1. The V and J ends lost 0 bases and 7 bases, in that order; junction bases with no gene match: 7. CDR3 length: 15 amino acids. Germline CDR1 and CDR2: GTSNPN and SVGIG (reference sequence). CDR3 nucleotides: TGTGCCTGGAGTGTTCTCAGGACAGGGGGCGGTGGCTACACCTTC. Its translation: CAWSVLRTGGGGYTF.

The chain joins TRBV27 to TRBJ2-3, with D possibly being TRBD1 (5 bases). Germline CDR1 MNHEY, CDR2 SMNVEV (reference sequence). CDR3 length equals 13 residues. Between the trimmed V and J ends, which lost 2 bases and 4 bases, there was a span of 7 bases. CDR3 bases: TGTGCCAGCAGTTTAAGGGGCCCAGATACGCAGTATTTT. It encodes CASSLRGPDTQYF.

The chain links TRBV5-1 to TRBJ1-2, with TRBD1 identical over 9 bases. CDR3 length equals 14 residues. The germline V gene encodes CDR1 SGHRS and CDR2 YFSETQ. The J segment lost 3 bases and the V segment lost 9 bases, leaving 9 bases of the junction unmatched. The CDR3 loop reads CAITRDRDDYGYTF. The CDR3 bases are TGCGCCATTACCAGGGACAGGGACGACTATGGCTACACCTTC.

The V gene is TRBV4-1, the J gene TRBJ2-5; D may be TRBD2 (6 bases). The V and J ends lost 4 bases and 6 bases respectively, with 18 bases between them. The CDR3 has 15 amino acids. Per the germline V gene, CDR1 is MGHRA and CDR2 is YSYEKL. CDR3 coding DNA: TGCGCCAGCAGCCCCCCGGGACTTGCTGCGAAGACCCAGTACTTC. It translates to CASSPPGLAAKTQYF.

The chain employs TRBV25-1 and TRBJ2-5, with D perhaps matching TRBD1 (7 bases). CDR3 size: 15 residues. From germline, CDR1 is MGHDK and CDR2 SYGVNS. V dropped 4 bases and J dropped 4 bases, with 16 bases sitting between them. The DNA of the CDR3 is TGTGCCAGCAGTGGCGGGACAGCGGCGGGAGAGACCCAGTACTTC. The encoded protein is CASSGGTAAGETQYF.

The V call is TRBV18, the J call TRBJ2-1; 13 bases line up with TRBD2. CDR1 KGHSH and CDR2 LQKENI come from the germline V gene. CDR3 length: 14 residues. J was trimmed by 7 bases and V by 3 bases; bases with no gene match: 0. This CDR3 reads CASSPGLAGNEQFF. The DNA of the CDR3 is TGTGCCAGCTCACCGGGACTAGCGGGAAATGAGCAGTTCTTC. The variable domain in full, completed from reference TRBV18 and TRBJ2-1, reads NAGVMQNPRHLVRRRGQEARLRCSPMKGHSHVYWYRQLPEEGLKFMVYLQKENIIDESGMPKERFSAEFPKEGPSILRIQQVVRGDSAAYFCASSPGLAGNEQFFGPGTRLTVL.

The chain links TRBV19 to TRBJ2-1; D is uncertain. The V and J ends lost 6 bases and 8 bases respectively, with 8 bases between them. Per the germline V gene, CDR1 is LNHDA and CDR2 is SQIVND (reference sequence). This CDR3 contains 11 residues. The CDR3 protein is CASRSVYEQFF. The DNA of the CDR3 is TGTGCCAGTAGATCTGTATATGAGCAGTTCTTC.

This clone was seen a few times. The chain has TRBV5-6 and TRBJ2-5; no firm D call. The V end lost 2 bases, the J end lost 3 bases, and 5 bases lay between the germline ends. Germline CDR1 SGHDT, CDR2 YYEEEE. This CDR3 comprises 12 residues. The CDR3 loop reads CASSFSEETQYF. The CDR3 bases are TGTGCCAGCAGCTTCTCAGAAGAGACCCAGTACTTC.

This chain links TRBV4-1 with TRBJ2-2; TRBD2 aligns across 13 bases. Germline V gene lookup returns CDR1 MGHRA and CDR2 YSYEKL. This CDR3 is built from 22 residues. The J segment lost 6 bases and the V segment lost 0 bases, leaving 19 bases of the junction unmatched. The CDR3 DNA reads TGCGCCAGCAGCCAAGATGGCTTGAGGACAGGAGGACTAGCGGGAGTCGCCGGGGAGCTGTTTTTT. It yields the protein CASSQDGLRTGGLAGVAGELFF.

The sample holds a few counts of this clone. V usage is TRBV4-1 and J usage is TRBJ2-5; a weak D match, TRBD1 (5 bases). Trimming removed 1 base from V and 4 bases from J, with 13 bases in between. The CDR3 is made up of 15 amino acids. Germline V gives CDR1 MGHRA, CDR2 YSYEKL. CDR3 nucleotides: TGCGCCAGCAGCCAAGTGGCGACAGCAGCAGAGACCCAGTACTTC. It codes for CASSQVATAAETQYF.

The chain uses TRBV4-1 and TRBJ1-1; TRBD1 might be the D (5 bases). From germline, CDR1 is MGHRA and CDR2 YSYEKL. The CDR3 sequence is 13 residues long. Trimming removed 5 bases at V and 0 bases at J, with 7 bases between. In DNA, the CDR3 is TGCGCCAGCAGCTTCAGGGTGAACACTGAAGCTTTCTTT. Translated: CASSFRVNTEAFF.

This clone was recorded a few times. The CDR3 protein is CAWSPMGDYGYTF. The CDR3 DNA is TGTGCCTGGAGTCCCATGGGAGACTATGGCTACACCTTC. V gene TRBV30 combines with J gene TRBJ1-2, with D unclear. This CDR3 spans 13 amino acids. CDR1 is GTSNPN and CDR2 is SVGIG in the germline V gene (reference sequence). V was cut by 2 bases and J by 3 bases, with 10 bases left in between.

The rearrangement links TRBV4-3 to TRBJ2-1; 10 bases line up with TRBD2. Germline V gene lookup returns CDR1 LGHNA and CDR2 YSLEER. The CDR3 contains 18 residues. J gave up 0 bases and V 0 bases, and 5 bases lay outside the gene matches. The CDR3 sequence is CASSQEVAGGSSYNEQFF. The CDR3 region has the DNA TGCGCCAGCAGCCAAGAAGTAGCGGGAGGATCCTCCTACAATGAGCAGTTCTTC.

The chain joins TRBV5-4 to TRBJ2-7; a weak D match, TRBD2 (6 bases). This CDR3 is 14 amino acids long. V lost 4 bases to trimming and J lost 2 bases, with 13 bases between them. CDR1 and CDR2 (germline): SGHNT, YYREEE (reference sequence). In DNA, the CDR3 is TGTGCCAGCAGCGGCGGGACTTACCCCTACGAGCAGTACTTC. Translated: CASSGGTYPYEQYF.

The rearrangement uses TRBV6-1 and TRBJ2-3, with TRBD1 matching 7 bases. This CDR3 has 15 amino acids. The V segment lost 5 bases and the J segment 0 bases; nucleotides outside the gene matches: 5. Germline assignment: CDR1 MNHNS and CDR2 SASEGT. CDR3 sequence reads: CASSFPGQSTDTQYF. In DNA form, the CDR3 reads TGTGCCAGCAGTTTCCCGGGACAGAGCACAGATACGCAGTATTTT.

The rearrangement links TRBV5-4 to TRBJ1-6, with D hard to call. Germline values: CDR1 SGHNT, CDR2 YYREEE (reference sequence). The CDR3 covers 14 residues. Trimming removed 4 bases at V and 4 bases at J, with 9 bases between. The CDR3 reads CASSPGSYNSPLHF. In DNA, the CDR3 is TGTGCCAGCAGCCCCGGGTCGTATAATTCACCCCTCCACTTT. The whole variable domain, remainder taken from reference TRBV5-4 and TRBJ1-6, is ETGVTQSPTHLIKTRGQQVTLRCSSQSGHNTVSWYQQALGQGPQFIFQYYREEENGRGNFPPRFSGLQFPNYSSELNVNALELDDSALYLCASSPGSYNSPLHFGNGTRLTVT.

This clone was counted once. CDR3 sequence reads: CASSSSTGQTEAFF. CDR3 nucleotides: TGTGCCAGCAGCTCGTCGACAGGGCAGACTGAAGCTTTCTTT. This chain connects TRBV7-2 to TRBJ1-1; 7 nucleotides align to TRBD1. With V trimmed by 4 bases and J by 5 bases, 7 bases remained unmatched. Looked up from germline, CDR1 is SGHTA and CDR2 is FQGNSA. The CDR3 has 14 residues.

V usage is TRBV4-2 and J usage is TRBJ1-5; 7 bases agree with TRBD1. V lost 4 bases to trimming and J lost 5 bases; unmatched junction nucleotides: 8. The germline gives CDR1 LGHNA, CDR2 YNFKEQ. CDR3 size: 15 residues. CDR3 sequence (DNA): TGTGCCAGCAGCCTCGAGGAGGGGGCCGATCAGCCCCAGCATTTT. It is translated as CASSLEEGADQPQHF.

This sequence joins TRBV6-1 and TRBJ2-7, with TRBD1 identical over 9 bases. V was clipped by 6 bases and J by 5 bases; unmatched bases: 11. The length of the CDR3 is 15 residues. Germline V lookup: CDR1 MNHNS, CDR2 SASEGT. The CDR3 here is CASSGPGQGEHEQYF. Here the CDR3 DNA reads TGTGCCAGCAGCGGACCGGGACAGGGAGAACACGAGCAGTACTTC.

The V gene is TRBV27, the J gene TRBJ2-1, with 8 positions matching TRBD1. The germline V gene encodes CDR1 MNHEY and CDR2 SMNVEV (reference sequence). The CDR3 contains 14 residues. The ends lost 5 bases at V and 6 bases at J; junction bases unmatched: 6. The CDR3 here is CASSLARGPNEQFF. For the CDR3, the DNA is TGTGCCAGCAGTCTGGCCAGGGGGCCCAATGAGCAGTTCTTC.

In its sample, this clone was seen once. The chain couples TRBV5-1 to TRBJ2-7; 11 nucleotides agree with TRBD2. The CDR3 loop spans 15 amino acids. The J segment lost 2 bases and the V segment lost 4 bases, leaving 5 bases of the junction unmatched. Germline values: CDR1 SGHRS, CDR2 YFSETQ. CDR3 amino acids: CASSTGTSGTYEQYF. The CDR3 DNA reads TGCGCCAGCAGCACCGGGACTAGCGGAACCTACGAGCAGTACTTC.

A single count supports this clone. The V gene is TRBV5-1, the J gene TRBJ2-3, with D possibly matching TRBD2 (7 bases). The CDR3 extends over 14 amino acids. CDR1 is SGHRS and CDR2 is YFSETQ in the germline V gene. Trimming removed 7 bases from V and 5 bases from J, with 17 bases in between. CDR3 amino acids: CASGRGGAQDTQYF. CDR3 bases: TGCGCCAGCGGCCGAGGGGGGGCCCAAGATACGCAGTATTTT.

The chain employs TRBV11-2 and TRBJ2-3, with TRBD1 as a possible D gene (5 bases). Per germline, CDR1 SGHAT and CDR2 FQNNGV. The CDR3 has 15 amino acids. Between the trimmed V and J ends, which lost 3 bases and 3 bases, there was a span of 13 bases. The CDR3 DNA is TGTGCCAGCAGCTTTCTGGCAGGGCGAACAGATACGCAGTATTTT. Translating it yields CASSFLAGRTDTQYF. The full variable domain, completed using reference TRBV11-2 and TRBJ2-3, is EAGVAQSPRYKIIEKRQSVAFWCNPISGHATLYWYQQILGQGPKLLIQFQNNGVVDDSQLPKDRFSAERLKGVDSTLKIQPAKLEDSAVYLCASSFLAGRTDTQYFGPGTRLTVL.